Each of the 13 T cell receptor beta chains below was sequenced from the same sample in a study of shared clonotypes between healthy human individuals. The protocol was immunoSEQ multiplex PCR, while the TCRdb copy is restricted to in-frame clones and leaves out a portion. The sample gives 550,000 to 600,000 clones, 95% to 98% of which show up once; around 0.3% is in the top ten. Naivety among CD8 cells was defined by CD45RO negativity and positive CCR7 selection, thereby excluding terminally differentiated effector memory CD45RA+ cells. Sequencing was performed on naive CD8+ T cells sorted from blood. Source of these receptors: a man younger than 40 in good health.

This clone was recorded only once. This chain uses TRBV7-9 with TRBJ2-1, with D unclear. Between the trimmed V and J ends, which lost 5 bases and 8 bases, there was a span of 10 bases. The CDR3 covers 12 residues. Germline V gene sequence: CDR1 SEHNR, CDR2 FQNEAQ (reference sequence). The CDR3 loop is CASSHSSYEQFF. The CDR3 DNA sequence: TGTGCCAGCAGCCATAGTAGTTATGAGCAGTTCTTC.

The CDR3 sequence: CASSAKGGSSADTQYF. The DNA for the CDR3 is TGTGCCAGCAGCGCCAAGGGCGGGAGTTCGGCAGATACGCAGTATTTT. The rearrangement links TRBV9 to TRBJ2-3; 7 nucleotides match TRBD2. Trimming removed 3 bases from V and 4 bases from J; junction bases left unmatched: 11. Germline CDR1 SGDLS, CDR2 YYNGEE. The CDR3 totals 16 residues.

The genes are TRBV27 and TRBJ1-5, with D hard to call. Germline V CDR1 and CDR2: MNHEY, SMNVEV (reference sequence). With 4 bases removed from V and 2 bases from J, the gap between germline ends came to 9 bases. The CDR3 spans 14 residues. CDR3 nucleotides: TGTGCCAGCAGTTCCAGACCGGGCAATCAGCCCCAGCATTTT. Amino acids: CASSSRPGNQPQHF.

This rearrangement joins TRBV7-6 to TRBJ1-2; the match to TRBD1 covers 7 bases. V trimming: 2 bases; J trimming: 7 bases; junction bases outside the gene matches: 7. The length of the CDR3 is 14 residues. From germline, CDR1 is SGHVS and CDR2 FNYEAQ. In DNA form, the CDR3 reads TGTGCCAGCAGCTTAACGACAGGGATTTCTGGCTACACCTTC. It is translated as CASSLTTGISGYTF.

CDR3: CASSPPGQWPHGYTF. The CDR3, as DNA: TGTGCCAGCAGTCCACCGGGACAGTGGCCCCATGGCTACACCTTC. The chain uses TRBV28 and TRBJ1-2; 7 bases line up with TRBD1. CDR1 is MDHEN and CDR2 is SYDVKM in the germline V gene. V dropped 5 bases and J dropped 6; count of bases not matched to a gene: 12. This CDR3 region has 15 residues.

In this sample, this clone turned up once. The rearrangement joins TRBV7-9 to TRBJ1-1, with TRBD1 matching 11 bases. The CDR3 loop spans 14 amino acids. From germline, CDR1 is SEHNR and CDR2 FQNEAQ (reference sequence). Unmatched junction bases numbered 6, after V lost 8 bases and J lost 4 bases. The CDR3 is CASGQGARGTEAFF. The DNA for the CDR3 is TGTGCCAGCGGACAGGGGGCACGGGGCACTGAAGCTTTCTTT.

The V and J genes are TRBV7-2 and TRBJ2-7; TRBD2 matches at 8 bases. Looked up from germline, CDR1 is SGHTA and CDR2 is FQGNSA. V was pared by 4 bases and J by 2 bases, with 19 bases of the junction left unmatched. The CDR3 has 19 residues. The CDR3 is CASSSPPKWREAITYEQYF. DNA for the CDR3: TGTGCCAGCAGCTCCCCCCCTAAGTGGCGGGAGGCCATTACCTACGAGCAGTACTTC.

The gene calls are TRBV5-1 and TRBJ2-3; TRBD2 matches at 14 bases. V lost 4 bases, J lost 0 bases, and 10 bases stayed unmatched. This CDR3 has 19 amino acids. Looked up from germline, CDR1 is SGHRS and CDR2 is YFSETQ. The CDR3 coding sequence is TGCGCCAGCAGCACCGGGACTAGCGGGAGTCCCACCAGCACAGATACGCAGTATTTT. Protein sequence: CASSTGTSGSPTSTDTQYF.

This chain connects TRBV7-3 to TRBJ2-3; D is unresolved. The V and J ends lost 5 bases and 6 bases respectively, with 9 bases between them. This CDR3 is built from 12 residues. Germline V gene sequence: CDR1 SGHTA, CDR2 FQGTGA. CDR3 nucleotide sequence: TGTGCCAGCAGCACCGGTAGGGATACGCAGTATTTT. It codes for CASSTGRDTQYF.

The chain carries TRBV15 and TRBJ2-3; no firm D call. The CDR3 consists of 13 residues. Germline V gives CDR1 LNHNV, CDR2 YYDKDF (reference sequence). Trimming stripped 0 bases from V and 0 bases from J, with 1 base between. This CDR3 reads CATSRDSTDTQYF. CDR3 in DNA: TGTGCCACCAGCAGAGACAGCACAGATACGCAGTATTTT. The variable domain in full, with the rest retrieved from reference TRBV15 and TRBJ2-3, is DAMVIQNPRYQVTQFGKPVTLSCSQTLNHNVMYWYQQKSSQAPKLLFHYYDKDFNNEADTPDNFQSRRPNTSFCFLDIRSPGLGDTAMYLCATSRDSTDTQYFGPGTRLTVL.

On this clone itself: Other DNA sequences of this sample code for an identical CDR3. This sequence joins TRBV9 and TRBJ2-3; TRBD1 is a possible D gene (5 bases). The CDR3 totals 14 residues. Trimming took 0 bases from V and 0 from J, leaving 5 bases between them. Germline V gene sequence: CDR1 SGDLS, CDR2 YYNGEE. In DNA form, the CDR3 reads TGTGCCAGCAGCGTAGAGGGGAGCACAGATACGCAGTATTTT. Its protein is CASSVEGSTDTQYF.

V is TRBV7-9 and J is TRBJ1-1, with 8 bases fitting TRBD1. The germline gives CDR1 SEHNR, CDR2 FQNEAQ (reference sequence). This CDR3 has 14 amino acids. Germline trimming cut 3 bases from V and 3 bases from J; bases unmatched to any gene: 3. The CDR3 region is CASSFGQGDTEAFF. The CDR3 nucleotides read TGTGCCAGCAGCTTCGGACAGGGCGACACTGAAGCTTTCTTT.

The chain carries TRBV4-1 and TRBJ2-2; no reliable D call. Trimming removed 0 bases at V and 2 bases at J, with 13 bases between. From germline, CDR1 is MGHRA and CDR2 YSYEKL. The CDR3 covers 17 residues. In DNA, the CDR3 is TGCGCCAGCAGCCAAGAGGGGTCCGGCGAAAACACCGGGGAGCTGTTTTTT. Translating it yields CASSQEGSGENTGELFF.